Listed here are 5 T cell receptor beta chains from one sample, sequenced in a study of cytomegalovirus exposure and HLA in healthy donors. PCR was performed using 60 Vbeta and 13 Jbeta primers. The table came from immunoSEQ multiplex PCR; TCRdb's copy has only in-frame clones and leaves some out. Its listing shows 180,000 or so clones. Sequenced: PBMCs. The receptors originated from a woman aged 18 to 35 in good health and CMV-seropositive.

This sequence joins TRBV4-2 and TRBJ2-6, with D unclear. The germline gives CDR1 LGHNA, CDR2 YNFKEQ. Trimming took off 1 base at V and 2 bases at J, with 6 bases between the two ends. CDR3 length: 15 amino acids. CDR3 nucleotides: TGTGCCAGCAGCCAAGGCGAAACTGGGGCCAACGTCCTGACTTTC. It codes for CASSQGETGANVLTF.

The chain couples TRBV2 to TRBJ2-5; D is possibly TRBD1 (6 bases). The length of the CDR3 is 13 residues. V was shortened by 9 bases and J by 9 bases, with 20 bases between the two germline ends. Germline CDR1 SNHLY, CDR2 FYNNEI. The CDR3 coding sequence is TGTGCCAGGGGGCAGGGGCCCTCTTGGGCCCAGTACTTC. Its protein is CARGQGPSWAQYF.

This chain connects TRBV7-8 to TRBJ2-7; 7 nucleotides match TRBD1. The CDR3 is 12 residues long. Trimming took 10 bases from V and 2 from J; bases not matched to a gene: 5. Germline V gives CDR1 SGHVS, CDR2 FQNEAQ. As DNA, the CDR3 is TGTGCCATCCAGACAGGGACCTACGAGCAGTACTTC. This gives the protein CAIQTGTYEQYF.

The rearrangement joins TRBV7-3 to TRBJ1-1; D is unclear. The germline V gene has CDR1 SGHTA and CDR2 FQGTGA. CDR3 length: 13 residues. V dropped 2 bases and J dropped 3 bases, with 7 bases sitting between them. The CDR3 nucleotides are TGTGCCAGCAGCTTATCCCTCTACACTGAAGCTTTCTTT. It encodes CASSLSLYTEAFF.

Remarks on this clone: Different DNA sequences within this sample yield the same CDR3. The chain combines TRBV28 with TRBJ2-4; 11 bases match TRBD2. V was clipped by 3 bases and J by 10 bases; unmatched bases: 8. Germline CDR1 MDHEN, CDR2 SYDVKM. This CDR3 comprises 15 residues. The CDR3 region has the DNA TGTGCCAGCAGTTTGCCGACTAGCGGGATAGAAATTCAGTACTTC. Translation gives CASSLPTSGIEIQYF.